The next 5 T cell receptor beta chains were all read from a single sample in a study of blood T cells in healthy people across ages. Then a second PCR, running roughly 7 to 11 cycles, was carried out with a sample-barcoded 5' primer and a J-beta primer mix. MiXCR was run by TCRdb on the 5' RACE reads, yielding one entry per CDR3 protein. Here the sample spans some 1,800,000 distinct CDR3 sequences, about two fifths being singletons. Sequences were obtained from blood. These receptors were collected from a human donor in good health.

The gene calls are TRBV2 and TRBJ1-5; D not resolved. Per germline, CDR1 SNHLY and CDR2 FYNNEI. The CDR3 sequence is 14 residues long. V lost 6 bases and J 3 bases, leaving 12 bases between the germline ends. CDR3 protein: CASSPPINNQPQHF. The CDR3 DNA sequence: TGTGCCAGCAGCCCCCCAATAAACAATCAGCCCCAGCATTTT.

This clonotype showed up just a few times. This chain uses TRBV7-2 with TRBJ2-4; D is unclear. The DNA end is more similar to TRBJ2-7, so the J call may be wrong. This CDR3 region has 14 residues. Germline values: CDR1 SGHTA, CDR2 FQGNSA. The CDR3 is CASSLHRTINEQYF. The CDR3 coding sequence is TGTGCCAGCAGCTTACACAGAACCATCAACGAGCAGTACTTC.

DNA for the CDR3: TGTGCCAGCAGCCCTCGCCGATACAATGAGCAGTTCTTC. Its translation is CASSPRRYNEQFF. This chain links TRBV7-2 with TRBJ2-1; D unresolved. Germline CDR1 reads SGHTA; CDR2 reads FQGNSA. CDR3 size: 13 residues. Trimming cost V 5 bases and J 4 bases, with 9 bases left between them.

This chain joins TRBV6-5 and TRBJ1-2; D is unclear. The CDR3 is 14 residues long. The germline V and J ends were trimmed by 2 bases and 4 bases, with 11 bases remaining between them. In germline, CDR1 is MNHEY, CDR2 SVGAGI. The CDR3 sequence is CASSYNPDVYGYTF. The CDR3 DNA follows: TGTGCCAGCAGTTACAATCCGGATGTCTATGGCTACACCTTC.

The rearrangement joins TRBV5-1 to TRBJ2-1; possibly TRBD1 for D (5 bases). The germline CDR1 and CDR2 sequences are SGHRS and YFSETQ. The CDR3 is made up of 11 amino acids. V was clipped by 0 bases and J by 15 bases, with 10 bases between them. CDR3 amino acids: CASSLGPGWFF. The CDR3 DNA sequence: TGCGCCAGCAGCTTGGGCCCAGGGTGGTTCTTC.